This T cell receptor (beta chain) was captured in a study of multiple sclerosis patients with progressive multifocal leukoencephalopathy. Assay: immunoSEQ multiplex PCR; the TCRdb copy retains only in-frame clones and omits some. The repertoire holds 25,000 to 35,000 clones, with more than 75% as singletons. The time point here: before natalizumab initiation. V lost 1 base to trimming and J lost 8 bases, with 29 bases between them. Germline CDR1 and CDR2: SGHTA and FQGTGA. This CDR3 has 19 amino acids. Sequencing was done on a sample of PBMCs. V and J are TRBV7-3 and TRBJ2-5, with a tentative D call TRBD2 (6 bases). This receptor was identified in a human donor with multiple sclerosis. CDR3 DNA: TGTGCCAGCAGCTTAAATAGGTGCAACTTCGGGGGTTCGCCGGAAACCCAGTACTTC. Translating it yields CASSLNRCNFGGSPETQYF.